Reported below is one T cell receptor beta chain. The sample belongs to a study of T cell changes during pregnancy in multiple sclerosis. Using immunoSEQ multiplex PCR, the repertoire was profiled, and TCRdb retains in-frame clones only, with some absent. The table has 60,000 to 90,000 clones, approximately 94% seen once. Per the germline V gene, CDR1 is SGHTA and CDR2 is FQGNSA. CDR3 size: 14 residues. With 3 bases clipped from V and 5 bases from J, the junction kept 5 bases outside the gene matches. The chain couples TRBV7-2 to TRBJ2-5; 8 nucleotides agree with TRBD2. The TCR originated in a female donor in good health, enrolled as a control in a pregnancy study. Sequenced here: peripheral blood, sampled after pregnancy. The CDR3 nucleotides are TGTGCCAGCAGCTTGAGTAGCGGGATGGAGACCCAGTACTTC. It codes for CASSLSSGMETQYF.